This T cell receptor (beta chain) was recorded in a study of blood T cell repertoires in COVID-19. Study-level information: T cells, B-cell-depleted T cells, or PBMCs supplied cDNA or gDNA.

CDR3 size: 10 residues. The V end lost 4 bases, the J end lost 12 bases, and 7 bases lay between the germline ends. Germline V lookup: CDR1 SEHNR, CDR2 FQNEAQ (reference sequence). In the original analysis: Estimates of nucleated cell counts were drawn from the amplification of reference gene primers. Assay used: immunoSEQ multiplex PCR; TCRdb lists only in-frame clones, some missing. Clone size and V and J calls were adopted from that table, with D and trimming inferred from the DNA. The sample lists 100,000 to 150,000 clones; 88% were seen once. The gene calls are TRBV7-9 and TRBJ2-1; D gene uncertain. This clonotype was sampled from a man aged 50-60 years with acute or convalescent COVID-19. Sequencing was performed on peripheral blood. CDR3 in DNA: TGTGCCAGCAGCTCTATGGTGCAGTTCTTC. Amino acids: CASSSMVQFF.